The clone carrying this TCR beta chain was seen a few times. The antigen remains undetermined. The data originate from a study of beta chain features in type 1 diabetes. As every portion of the isolated RNA was reverse transcribed, the sequencing read expressed TCRB transcripts. The assay was immunoSEQ multiplex PCR, and TCRdb's table has in-frame clones only and misses some. Seen here are around 500,000 clones, about 30% observed once, and the top ten hold about 0.065%. The trim removed 3 bases at V and 9 bases at J, leaving 6 bases unmatched. This CDR3 has 13 residues. Per the germline V gene, CDR1 is SQVTM and CDR2 is ANQGSEA. Regarding the study as a whole: VDJ junctions from type 1 diabetes patients carried fewer insertions and larger deletions.

The genes are TRBV29-1 and TRBJ2-1, with 9 bases matching TRBD1. The sample was naive CD4+ T cells from blood. The clonotype originates from a man between 18 and 35 years old in good health. CDR3 sequence reads: CSVDRAGQGEQFF. The DNA for the CDR3 is TGCAGCGTTGATCGTGCGGGACAGGGTGAGCAGTTCTTC.